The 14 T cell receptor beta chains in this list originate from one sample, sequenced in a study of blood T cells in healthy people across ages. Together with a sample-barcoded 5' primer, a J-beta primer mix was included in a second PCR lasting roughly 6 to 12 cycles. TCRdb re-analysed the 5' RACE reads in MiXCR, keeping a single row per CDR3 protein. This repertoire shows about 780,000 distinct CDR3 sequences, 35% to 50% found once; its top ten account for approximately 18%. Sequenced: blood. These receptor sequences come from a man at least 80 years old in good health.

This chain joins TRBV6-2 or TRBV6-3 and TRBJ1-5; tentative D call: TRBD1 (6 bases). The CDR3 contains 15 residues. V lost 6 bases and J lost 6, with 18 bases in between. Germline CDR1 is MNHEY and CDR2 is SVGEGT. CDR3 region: CASRPHQGSGQPQHF. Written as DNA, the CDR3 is TGTGCCAGCAGACCACATCAGGGGAGCGGTCAGCCCCAGCATTTT.

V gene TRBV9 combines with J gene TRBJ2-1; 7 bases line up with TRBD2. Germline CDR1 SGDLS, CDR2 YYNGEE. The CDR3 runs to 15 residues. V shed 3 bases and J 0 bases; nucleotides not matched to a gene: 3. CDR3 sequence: CASSAGGTSYNEQFF. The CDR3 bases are TGTGCCAGCAGCGCCGGGGGGACCTCCTACAATGAGCAGTTCTTC.

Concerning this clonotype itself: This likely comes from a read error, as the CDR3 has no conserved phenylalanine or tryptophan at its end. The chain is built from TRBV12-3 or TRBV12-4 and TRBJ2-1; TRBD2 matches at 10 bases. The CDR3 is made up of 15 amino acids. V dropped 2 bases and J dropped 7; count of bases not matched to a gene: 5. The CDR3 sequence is CASSLSSGSKNEQFS. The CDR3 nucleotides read TGTGCCAGCAGTTTATCTAGCGGGAGTAAAAATGAGCAGTTCTCC.

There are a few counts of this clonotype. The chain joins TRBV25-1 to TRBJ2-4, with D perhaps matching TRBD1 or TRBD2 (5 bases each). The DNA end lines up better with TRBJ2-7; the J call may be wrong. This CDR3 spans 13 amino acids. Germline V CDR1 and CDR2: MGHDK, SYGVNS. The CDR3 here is CASSVPGTSEQYF. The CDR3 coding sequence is TGTGCCAGCAGTGTCCCCGGGACGTCCGAGCAGTACTTC.

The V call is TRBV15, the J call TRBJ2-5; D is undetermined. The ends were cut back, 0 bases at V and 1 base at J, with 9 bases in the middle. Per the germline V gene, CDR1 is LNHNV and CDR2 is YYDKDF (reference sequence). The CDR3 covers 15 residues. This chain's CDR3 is CATSRDGRRQETQYF. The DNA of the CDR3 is TGTGCCACCAGCAGAGATGGGCGACGCCAAGAGACCCAGTACTTC. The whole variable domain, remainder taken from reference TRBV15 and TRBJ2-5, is DAMVIQNPRYQVTQFGKPVTLSCSQTLNHNVMYWYQQKSSQAPKLLFHYYDKDFNNEADTPDNFQSRRPNTSFCFLDIRSPGLGDTAMYLCATSRDGRRQETQYFGPGTRLLVL.

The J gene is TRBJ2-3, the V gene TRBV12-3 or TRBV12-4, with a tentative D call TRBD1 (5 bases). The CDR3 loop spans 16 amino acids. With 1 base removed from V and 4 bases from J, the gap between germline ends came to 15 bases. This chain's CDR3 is CASSLVSGMRADTQYF. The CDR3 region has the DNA TGTGCCAGCAGTTTAGTGTCAGGGATGCGCGCAGATACGCAGTATTTT.

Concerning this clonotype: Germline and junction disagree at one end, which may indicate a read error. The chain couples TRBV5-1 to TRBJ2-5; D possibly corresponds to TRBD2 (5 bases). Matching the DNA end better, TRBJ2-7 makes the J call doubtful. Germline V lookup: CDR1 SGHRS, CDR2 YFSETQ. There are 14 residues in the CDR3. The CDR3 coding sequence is TGCACCAGCGCCTTTTTGGGTGGGAGAAACGAGCAGTACTTC. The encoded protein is CTSAFLGGRNEQYF.

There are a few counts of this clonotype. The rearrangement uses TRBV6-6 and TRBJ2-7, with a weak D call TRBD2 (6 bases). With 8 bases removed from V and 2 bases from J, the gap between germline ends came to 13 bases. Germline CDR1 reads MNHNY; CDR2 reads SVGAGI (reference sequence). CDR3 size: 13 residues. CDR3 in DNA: TGTGCCAGCGGCGAGGGAGGAACCTACGAGCAGTACTTC. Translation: CASGEGGTYEQYF.

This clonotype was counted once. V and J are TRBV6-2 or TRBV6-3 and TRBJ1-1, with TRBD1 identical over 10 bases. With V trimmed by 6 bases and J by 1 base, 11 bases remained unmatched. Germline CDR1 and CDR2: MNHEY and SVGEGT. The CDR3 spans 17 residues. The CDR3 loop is CASRQDRGLDWNTEAFF. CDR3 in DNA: TGTGCCAGCAGGCAAGACAGGGGGCTCGATTGGAACACTGAAGCTTTCTTT.

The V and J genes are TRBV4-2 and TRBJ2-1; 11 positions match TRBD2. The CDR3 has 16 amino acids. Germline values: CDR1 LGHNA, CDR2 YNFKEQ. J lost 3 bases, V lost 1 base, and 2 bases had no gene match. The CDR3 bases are TGTGCCAGCAGCCAAGGACTAGCGGGGCGCTACAATGAGCAGTTCTTC. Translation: CASSQGLAGRYNEQFF.

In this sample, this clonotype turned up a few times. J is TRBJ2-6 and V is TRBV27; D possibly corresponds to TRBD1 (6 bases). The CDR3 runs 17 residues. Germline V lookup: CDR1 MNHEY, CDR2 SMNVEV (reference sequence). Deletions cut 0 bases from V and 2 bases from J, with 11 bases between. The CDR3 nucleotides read TGTGCCAGCAGTTTATCGGTTAGGGACACTGGGGCCAACGTCCTGACTTTC. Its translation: CASSLSVRDTGANVLTF.

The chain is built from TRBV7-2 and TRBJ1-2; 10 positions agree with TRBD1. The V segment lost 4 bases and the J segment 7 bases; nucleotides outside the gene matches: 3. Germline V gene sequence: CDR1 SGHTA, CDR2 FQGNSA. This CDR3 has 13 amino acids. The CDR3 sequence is CASSSRTGGGYTF. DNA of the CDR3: TGTGCCAGCAGCTCGCGGACAGGGGGTGGCTACACCTTC.

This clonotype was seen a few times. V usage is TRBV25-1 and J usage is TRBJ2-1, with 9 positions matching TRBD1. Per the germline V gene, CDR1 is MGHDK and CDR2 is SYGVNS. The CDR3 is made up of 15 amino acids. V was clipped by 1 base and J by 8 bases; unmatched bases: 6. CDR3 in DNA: TGTGCCAGCAGTGAATCCTGGACAGGGGAGGATGAGCAGTTCTTC. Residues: CASSESWTGEDEQFF.

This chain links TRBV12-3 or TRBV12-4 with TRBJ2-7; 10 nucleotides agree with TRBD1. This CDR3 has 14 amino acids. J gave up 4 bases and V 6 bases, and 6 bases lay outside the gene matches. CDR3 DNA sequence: TGTGCCAGCAGACCGGACAGGGGGGTTTACGAGCAGTACTTC. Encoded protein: CASRPDRGVYEQYF.